These 4 T cell receptor beta chains originate from one sample sequenced in a study of identical twins. TCRdb fed the 5' RACE reads into MiXCR, producing one record per CDR3 protein. The table lists 200,000 to 250,000 distinct CDR3 sequences, about an eighth of them singletons. The same data also went into a second study, on yellow fever vaccine responses in identical twins.

The sequenced sample was memory (CD45RO+) T cells sorted from blood. The source is a young woman in good health.

This clonotype has more than one count but fewer than ten. This chain connects TRBV6-4 to TRBJ2-1, with 10 bases fitting TRBD2. This CDR3 spans 15 amino acids. Trimming took 5 bases from V and 7 from J; bases not matched to a gene: 8. Germline V gives CDR1 MRHNA, CDR2 SNTAGT. Written as DNA, the CDR3 is TGTGCCAGCAGTTGGCTAGCGGGAGAGGAAAATGAGCAGTTCTTC. It codes for CASSWLAGEENEQFF.

This clonotype came up many times. The rearrangement links TRBV4-3 to TRBJ2-6; the D is unclear. CDR1 LGHNA and CDR2 YSLEER come from the germline V gene. CDR3 size: 15 residues. Trimming left V 0 bases short and J 3 bases short, with 6 bases between. In DNA, the CDR3 is TGCGCCAGCAGCCAAGATTCAGGTGGGGCCAACGTCCTGACTTTC. Protein: CASSQDSGGANVLTF.

The CDR3 loop is CATSRDFLGAGAKNIQYF. The CDR3 bases are TGTGCCACCAGCAGAGATTTTCTGGGGGCCGGAGCCAAAAACATTCAGTACTTC. The V call is TRBV15, the J call TRBJ2-4, with D possibly being TRBD1 (6 bases). V dropped 0 bases and J dropped 0 bases, with 15 bases sitting between them. CDR1 is LNHNV and CDR2 is YYDKDF in the germline V gene (reference sequence). The CDR3 runs to 18 residues. The entire variable domain, with the rest obtained from reference TRBV15 and TRBJ2-4, is as follows: DAMVIQNPRYQVTQFGKPVTLSCSQTLNHNVMYWYQQKSSQAPKLLFHYYDKDFNNEADTPDNFQSRRPNTSFCFLDIRSPGLGDTAMYLCATSRDFLGAGAKNIQYFGAGTRLSVL.

This clonotype has more than one count but fewer than ten. The CDR3 DNA sequence: TGTGCCAGCAGCCACTGGGTCGGACAGGGGCCTTTGTATGAGCAGTTCTTC. Residues: CASSHWVGQGPLYEQFF. This rearrangement joins TRBV7-9 to TRBJ2-1; 9 positions match TRBD1. Germline assignment: CDR1 SEHNR and CDR2 FQNEAQ (reference sequence). V dropped 5 bases and J dropped 8; count of bases not matched to a gene: 16. The CDR3 covers 17 residues.